This is a list of T cell receptor beta chains from one sample in a study of fetal regulatory T cell absence and autoimmunity. Profiled with immunoSEQ multiplex PCR; TCRdb holds only in-frame clones, not every one. In the table there are 46,000 or so clones, just under 85% of which are singletons. The specimen sequenced was cord blood. All receptors come from a newborn boy with IPEX syndrome. Each CDR3 is given without its conserved first and last residue. Each record gives: V gene, D gene, CDR3 length, CDR3 protein. D genes are given only for firm matches.

>TRBV5-1|.|12
ASSSDRGVGELF
>TRBV27|TRBD1|12
ASSSGTGPYEQY
>TRBV6-6|.|11
ASSYSRRETQY
>TRBV6-4|.|12
ASSGLVRPGELF
>TRBV7-2|.|13
ASSLGGVAMETQY
>TRBV6-5|.|10
ASSYSVSEQY
>TRBV5-1|.|13
ASSLAGWEGNTIY
>TRBV11-2|.|10
ASSLGGFEQF
>TRBV19|TRBD2|13
ASSSRVAGYNEQF
>TRBV2|.|12
ASSELGSVSLLF
>TRBV7-6|.|12
ASSLAEGGYGYT
>TRBV2|.|11
ASSLSDTGELF
>TRBV30|TRBD2|15
AWSAGTSGGPEETQY
>TRBV19|TRBD2|13
ASSINRDYTDTQY
>TRBV5-8|.|12
ASSFGQGTGELF
>TRBV6-5|TRBD2|13
ASSPLAPHSYEQY
>TRBV25-1|TRBD2|12
ASSSPGGPKEQF
>TRBV4-1|.|14
ASSQDLGRADEKLF
>TRBV19|TRBD2|12
ASKEAGPLDEQF
>TRBV25-1|TRBD1|12
ASRFTGEGTEAF
>TRBV6-5|.|12
ASRTAATNEKLF
>TRBV14|.|12
ASSLKLGPYEQY
>TRBV5-6|TRBD2|13
ASTKGVLAGPEQF
>TRBV6-5|TRBD2|12
ASRGTSAYNEQF
>TRBV10-3|TRBD1|12
AIAGDRGRRGYT
>TRBV7-8|TRBD1|13
ASRSPDRGMETQY
>TRBV1|.|13
TSSPGTGNNQPQH
>TRBV4-1|TRBD2|15
ASSQGFGGRFYNEQF
>TRBV7-7|.|13
ASSLGPRPIDTQY
>TRBV4-1|TRBD1|13
ASSQGQGVNYGYT
>TRBV7-2|.|11
ASSLAGGETQY
>TRBV29-1|.|11
SVDPGGGTEAF
>TRBV10-3|TRBD2|16
AISEFAGTSGVLETQY
>TRBV19|TRBD1|12
ASSIGQGNYGYT
>TRBV2|TRBD2|14
ASRFGLAGDSGELF
>TRBV7-8|TRBD2|13
ASSLLLAGVYEQY
>TRBV4-3|TRBD2|14
ASSRVSGGARGELF
>TRBV27|.|10
ASSRGAGELF
>TRBV6-1|.|14
ASSGPGHPMNTEAF
>TRBV9|TRBD2|12
ASSFGLAYNEQF
>TRBV27|.|13
ASSVRYRPNQPQH
>TRBV6-5|.|12
ASSYAPAYYEQY
>TRBV7-2|.|12
ASSLAGGRDTQY
>TRBV5-1|TRBD2|12
ASSFTSDSYEQY
>TRBV19|TRBD1|14
ASTRQGAGGYNEQF
>TRBV5-1|.|12
ASSAAVAQETQY
>TRBV6-5|.|11
ASSYRRADTQY
>TRBV6-5|.|13
ASSYSFRAWYGYT
>TRBV19|TRBD2|12
ASSSSGVDYEQY
>TRBV19|.|12
ASSISWTSEKLF
>TRBV19|.|12
ASRSQVSNQPQH
>TRBV7-6|.|11
ASSYREGQPQH
>TRBV6-6|.|12
ASGPPGRDDEQY
>TRBV29-1|.|12
SVALGDLSWGYT
>TRBV13|.|12
ASSLGTLTDGYT
>TRBV15|TRBD2|17
ATSSLLLAGALAIDTQY
>TRBV6-1|.|13
ASSEAPSGTDTQY
>TRBV21-1|.|11
ASSQRRGHEQY